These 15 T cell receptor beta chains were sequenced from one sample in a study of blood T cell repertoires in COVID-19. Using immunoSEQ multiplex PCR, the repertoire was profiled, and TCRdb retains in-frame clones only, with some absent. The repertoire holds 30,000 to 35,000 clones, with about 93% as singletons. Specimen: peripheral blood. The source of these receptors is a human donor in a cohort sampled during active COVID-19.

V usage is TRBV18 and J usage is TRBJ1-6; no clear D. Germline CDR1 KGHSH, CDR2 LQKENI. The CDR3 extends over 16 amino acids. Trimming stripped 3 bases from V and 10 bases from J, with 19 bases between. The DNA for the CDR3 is TGTGCCAGCTCACCTACTGAGGGAGCGGTAAGATCACCCCTCCACTTT. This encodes CASSPTEGAVRSPLHF.

The CDR3 sequence: CASSPDRGGQETQYF. CDR3 in DNA: TGTGCCAGCAGCCCGGACAGGGGGGGCCAAGAGACCCAGTACTTC. The chain joins TRBV7-9 to TRBJ2-5; 10 nucleotides agree with TRBD1. From germline, CDR1 is SEHNR and CDR2 FQNEAQ (reference sequence). V gave up 5 bases and J gave up 1 base; unmatched junction bases: 4. The CDR3 sequence is 15 residues long.

The CDR3: CASSEGQLSNTGELFF. CDR3 in DNA: TGTGCCAGCAGCGAGGGACAGCTTAGTAACACCGGGGAGCTGTTTTTT. V is TRBV9 and J is TRBJ2-2; TRBD1 aligns across 7 bases. The length of the CDR3 is 16 residues. V dropped 3 bases and J dropped 2; count of bases not matched to a gene: 7. Germline lookup yields CDR1 SGDLS and CDR2 YYNGEE.

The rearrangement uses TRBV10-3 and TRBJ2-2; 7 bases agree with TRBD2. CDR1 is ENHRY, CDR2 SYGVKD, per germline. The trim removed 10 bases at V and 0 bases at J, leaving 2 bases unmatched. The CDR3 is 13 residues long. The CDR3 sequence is CATSGTNTGELFF. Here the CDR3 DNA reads TGTGCCACCAGCGGGACGAACACCGGGGAGCTGTTTTTT.

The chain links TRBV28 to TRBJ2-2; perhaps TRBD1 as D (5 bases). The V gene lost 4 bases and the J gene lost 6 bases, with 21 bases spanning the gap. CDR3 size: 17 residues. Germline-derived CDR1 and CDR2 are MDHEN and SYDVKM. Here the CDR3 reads CASSSPGAVRGAGELFF. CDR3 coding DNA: TGTGCCAGCAGTTCCCCTGGGGCGGTTCGCGGCGCCGGGGAGCTGTTTTTT. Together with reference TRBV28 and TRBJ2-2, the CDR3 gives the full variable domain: DVKVTQSSRYLVKRTGEKVFLECVQDMDHENMFWYRQDPGLGLRLIYFSYDVKMKEKGDIPEGYSVSREKKERFSLILESASTNQTSMYLCASSSPGAVRGAGELFFGEGSRLTVL.

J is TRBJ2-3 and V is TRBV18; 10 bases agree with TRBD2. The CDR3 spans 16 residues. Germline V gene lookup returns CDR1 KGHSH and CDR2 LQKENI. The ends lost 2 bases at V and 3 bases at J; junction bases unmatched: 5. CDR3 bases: TGTGCCAGCTCACCAGCTAGCGGGAGTTTAACAGATACGCAGTATTTT. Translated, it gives CASSPASGSLTDTQYF. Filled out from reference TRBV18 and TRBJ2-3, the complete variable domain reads NAGVMQNPRHLVRRRGQEARLRCSPMKGHSHVYWYRQLPEEGLKFMVYLQKENIIDESGMPKERFSAEFPKEGPSILRIQQVVRGDSAAYFCASSPASGSLTDTQYFGPGTRLTVL.

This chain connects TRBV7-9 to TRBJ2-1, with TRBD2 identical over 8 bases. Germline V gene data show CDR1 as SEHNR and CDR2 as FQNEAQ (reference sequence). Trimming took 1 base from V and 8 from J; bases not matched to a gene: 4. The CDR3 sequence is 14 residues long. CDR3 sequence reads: CASSLGTGGDEQFF. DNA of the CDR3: TGTGCCAGCAGCTTAGGGACGGGGGGGGATGAGCAGTTCTTC.

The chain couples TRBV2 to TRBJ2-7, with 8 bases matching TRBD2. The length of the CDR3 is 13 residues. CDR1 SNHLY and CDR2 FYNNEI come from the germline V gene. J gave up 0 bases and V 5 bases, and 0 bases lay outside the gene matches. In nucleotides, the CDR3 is TGTGCCAGCAGTAGCGGGAGCTCCTACGAGCAGTACTTC. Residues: CASSSGSSYEQYF.

CDR3 nucleotide sequence: TGTGCCAGCAGCTTAGTCCGGGACAGGGAGTGGGCTTTCTTT. This encodes CASSLVRDREWAFF. The chain has TRBV11-2 and TRBJ1-1, with 9 bases that match TRBD1. Looked up from germline, CDR1 is SGHAT and CDR2 is FQNNGV. The length of the CDR3 is 14 residues. Unmatched junction bases numbered 8, after V lost 1 base and J lost 11 bases.

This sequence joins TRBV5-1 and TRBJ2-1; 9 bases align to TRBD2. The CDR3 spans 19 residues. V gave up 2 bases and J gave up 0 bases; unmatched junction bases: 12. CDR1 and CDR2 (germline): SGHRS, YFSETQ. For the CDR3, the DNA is TGCGCCAGCAGCTTCCCCTCTAGCGGGACTAGCCTCTCCTACAATGAGCAGTTCTTC. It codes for CASSFPSSGTSLSYNEQFF.

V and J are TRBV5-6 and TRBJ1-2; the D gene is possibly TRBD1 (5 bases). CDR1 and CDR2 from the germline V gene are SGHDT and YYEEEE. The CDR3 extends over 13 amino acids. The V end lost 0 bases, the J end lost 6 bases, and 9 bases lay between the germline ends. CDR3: CASSLDRWDGYTF. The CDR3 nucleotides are TGTGCCAGCAGCTTGGACAGGTGGGATGGCTACACCTTC.

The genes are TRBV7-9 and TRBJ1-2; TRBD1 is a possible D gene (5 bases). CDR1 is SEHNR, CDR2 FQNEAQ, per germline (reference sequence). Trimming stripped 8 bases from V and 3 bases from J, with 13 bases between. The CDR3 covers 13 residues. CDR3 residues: CASGADGDYGYTF. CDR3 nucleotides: TGTGCCAGCGGGGCCGACGGCGACTATGGCTACACCTTC.

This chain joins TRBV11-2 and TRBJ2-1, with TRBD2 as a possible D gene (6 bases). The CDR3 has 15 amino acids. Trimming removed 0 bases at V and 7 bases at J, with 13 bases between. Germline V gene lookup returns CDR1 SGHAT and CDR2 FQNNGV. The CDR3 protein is CASSLDLTRGNEQFF. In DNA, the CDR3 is TGTGCCAGCAGCTTAGATCTGACTAGAGGGAATGAGCAGTTCTTC.

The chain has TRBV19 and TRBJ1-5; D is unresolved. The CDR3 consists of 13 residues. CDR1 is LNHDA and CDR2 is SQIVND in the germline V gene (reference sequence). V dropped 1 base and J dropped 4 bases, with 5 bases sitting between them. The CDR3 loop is CASSIGRNQPQHF. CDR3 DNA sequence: TGTGCCAGTAGTATAGGGCGGAATCAGCCCCAGCATTTT. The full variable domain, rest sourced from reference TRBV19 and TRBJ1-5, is DGGITQSPKYLFRKEGQNVTLSCEQNLNHDAMYWYRQDPGQGLRLIYYSQIVNDFQKGDIAEGYSVSREKKESFPLTVTSAQKNPTAFYLCASSIGRNQPQHFGDGTRLSIL.

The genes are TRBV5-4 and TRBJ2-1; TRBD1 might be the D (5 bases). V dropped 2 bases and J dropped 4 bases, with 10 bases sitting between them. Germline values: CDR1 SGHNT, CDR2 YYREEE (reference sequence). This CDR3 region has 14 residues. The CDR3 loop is CASSFQDIYNEQFF. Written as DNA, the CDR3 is TGTGCCAGCAGCTTCCAGGACATTTACAATGAGCAGTTCTTC.